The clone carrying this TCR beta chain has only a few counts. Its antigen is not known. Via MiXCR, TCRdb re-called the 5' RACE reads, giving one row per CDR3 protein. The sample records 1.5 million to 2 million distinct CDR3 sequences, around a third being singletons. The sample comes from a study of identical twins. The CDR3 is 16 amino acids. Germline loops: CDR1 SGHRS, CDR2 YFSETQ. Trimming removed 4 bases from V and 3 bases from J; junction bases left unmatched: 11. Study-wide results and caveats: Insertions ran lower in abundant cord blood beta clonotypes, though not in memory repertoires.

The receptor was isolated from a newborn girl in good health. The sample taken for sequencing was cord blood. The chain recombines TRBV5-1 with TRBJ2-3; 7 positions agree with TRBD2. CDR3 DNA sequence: TGCGCCAGCAGCGAAGGACTAGTCGCATCTACAGATACGCAGTATTTT. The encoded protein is CASSEGLVASTDTQYF.